This TCR beta chain was sequenced in a study of CXCR3-negative and CXCR3-positive naive CD8 T cells. Study context: Some 150 million TRB reads in total, about 1.5 +/- 0.3 million per library. Study-wide results and limits: When CXCR3-positive naive cells were set against CXCR3-negative naive cells, the former had more hydrophobic TRB CDR3s.

The CDR3 contains 12 residues. Germline values: CDR1 SGHDN, CDR2 FVKESK. Researchers prepared the TRB cDNA libraries using 5' RACE with UMI labels. Each CDR3 protein gets one entry in TCRdb, which reprocessed the 5' RACE reads and gives no DNA. The listing contains around 120,000 distinct CDR3 sequences. In the case of this clonotype: Its antigen is unknown.

This receptor was taken from a human donor in good health. Some clones in this sample may be carry-over from other donors' samples. Sequenced: naive CXCR3+ CD8+ T cells from blood. Subset indicated: CD45RO-CCR7+CD27+CD95- naive CD8+ T cells expressing CXCR3 (TNR3+). The rearrangement links TRBV14 to TRBJ2-5; TCRdb names TRBD1, which stays unverified in the absence of DNA. CDR3 in amino acids: CASPLGKGTQYF.